Listed below are T cell receptor beta chains from one sample, sequenced in a study of T-cell memory formation after mild COVID-19. From the 5' RACE reads, TCRdb called clonotypes with MiXCR, one entry per CDR3 protein. The top ten clones hold under 15% of a sample with fewer than 450,000 distinct CDR3 sequences, roughly 21% of them seen once. The sample consisted of PBMCs or a T cell subset sorted from them (not recorded which). These receptors all stem from an adult woman who had mild COVID-19 (a few samples of this study predate the infection). Cell type and time point are not known. CDR3s include the opening cysteine and the closing phenylalanine or tryptophan. The D gene is left open where the match is weak. A row's size may be missing; if present it is once, few, many or a size class.

>TRBV9|16|.|.|TRBJ1-3
TGTGCCAGCAGCGTAGAGGCAACAGGGTTGGGAAACACCATATATTTT
CASSVEATGLGNTIYF
>TRBV19|13|TRBD2|.|TRBJ2-3
TGTGCCAGCAGGACTAGCAGCACAGATACGCAGTATTTT
CASRTSSTDTQYF
>TRBV18|18|.|.|TRBJ2-3
TGTGCCAGCTCACCATATGTGACAGTTGGGACTAGCACAGATACGCAGTATTTT
CASSPYVTVGTSTDTQYF
>TRBV7-2|15|TRBD1|few|TRBJ2-3
TGTGCCAGCAGCCGGGACAGGGGATCCGCAGATACGCAGTATTTT
CASSRDRGSADTQYF
>TRBV18|12|TRBD1|.|TRBJ1-1
TGTGCCAGCTCACGACAGGGGGCTGAAGCTTTCTTT
CASSRQGAEAFF
>TRBV12-3/TRBV12-4|14|.|few|TRBJ1-1
TGTGCCAGCAGTTTAACAGCAGGGGACACTGAAGCTTTCTTT
CASSLTAGDTEAFF
>TRBV7-9|12|.|many|TRBJ2-1
TGTGCCAGCAGTCCAGGGGTAGATGAGCAGTTCTTC
CASSPGVDEQFF
>TRBV18|11|.|many|TRBJ1-2
TGTGCCAGCTCATCAGGACAGACGGGTACCTTC
CASSSGQTGTF
>TRBV4-3|13|.|few|TRBJ2-7
TGCGCCAGCAGCCAAGGGGGGGCCTACGAGCAGTACTTC
CASSQGGAYEQYF
>TRBV20-1|14|TRBD1|few|TRBJ1-1
TGCAGTGCTGAACACCGGGACAGGGGAACTGAAGCTTTCTTT
CSAEHRDRGTEAFF
>TRBV6-2/TRBV6-3|16|TRBD2|.|TRBJ2-3
TGTGCCAGCAGATCCGCTAGCGGGAGTGTGATAGATACGCAGTATTTT
CASRSASGSVIDTQYF
>TRBV12-3/TRBV12-4|16|.|few|TRBJ1-5
TGTGCCAGCAGTCGAGACTTGGGGAGTAGCAATCAGCCCCAGCATTTT
CASSRDLGSSNQPQHF
>TRBV29-1|13|.|few|TRBJ1-1
TGCAGCGTTGAGGTGGGAAGTGTTGGCAGGACTTTCTTT
CSVEVGSVGRTFF
>TRBV12-3/TRBV12-4|11|.|many|TRBJ2-1
TGTGCCAGCAGTCCTAACCCGGGGCAGTTCTTC
CASSPNPGQFF
>TRBV5-1|16|TRBD1|.|TRBJ2-1
TGCGCCAGCAACCCCGTCACAGGGGGCTCCTACAATGAGCAGTTCTTC
CASNPVTGGSYNEQFF
>TRBV7-6|13|.|.|TRBJ1-5
TGTGCCAGCAGCTTATCTCTTATGAGTCCCCAGCATTTT
CASSLSLMSPQHF
>TRBV29-1|12|.|.|TRBJ2-7
TGCAGCGTTCGGGCAGATACCTACGAGCAGTACTTC
CSVRADTYEQYF
>TRBV11-2|16|.|.|TRBJ1-2
TGTGCCAGCAGCTTAGATCCCCCGTCCTCTAACTATGGCTACACCTTC
CASSLDPPSSNYGYTF
>TRBV7-2|14|TRBD1|few|TRBJ1-2
TGTGCCAGCAGCTTAACGACAGGGAACGCTGGCTACACCTTC
CASSLTTGNAGYTF
>TRBV20-1|14|.|few|TRBJ1-1
TGCAGTGCTATCCGTTCGGGTATAAACACTGAAGCTTTCTTT
CSAIRSGINTEAFF
>TRBV11-3|19|TRBD2|.|TRBJ2-3
TGTGCCAGCAGCTTAGCGGGGCTAGCGGGAGGGCCTGGAACAGATACGCAGTATTTT
CASSLAGLAGGPGTDTQYF
>TRBV7-2|15|TRBD2|few|TRBJ2-1
TGTGCCAGCAGCTCCGGACTAGCGGGGGGGCGCGAGCAGTTCTTC
CASSSGLAGGREQFF
>TRBV12-3/TRBV12-4|13|TRBD1|few|TRBJ1-1
TGTGCCAGCATCAGGGGGGATAACACTGAAGCTTTCTTT
CASIRGDNTEAFF
>TRBV28|15|.|few|TRBJ2-4
TGTGCCAGCAGTTTACAGGGAAAAGCCAAAAACATTCAGTACTTC
CASSLQGKAKNIQYF
>TRBV2|13|TRBD1|.|TRBJ1-1
TGTGCCAGCTCACGCACAGGGGGGGAAGAAGCTTTCTTT
CASSRTGGEEAFF
>TRBV7-2|15|.|few|TRBJ2-7
TGTGCCAGCAGCTTAGTTCCGGTACCCGAGCGTGAGCAGTACTTC
CASSLVPVPEREQYF
>TRBV3-1|13|.|few|TRBJ1-3
TGTGCCAGCATTTCCAAGGCGGGAAACACCATATATTTT
CASISKAGNTIYF
>TRBV7-2|16|TRBD2|.|TRBJ2-3
TGTGCCAGCAGCGAAAGACTAGCGGGGGACACAGATACGCAGTATTTT
CASSERLAGDTDTQYF
>TRBV30|12|.|.|TRBJ2-7
TGTGCCTGGGGACAGCGGTTCTACGAGCAGTACTTC
CAWGQRFYEQYF
>TRBV5-6|14|.|few|TRBJ2-7
TGTGCCAGCAGCCTTCGAAACAGGGTCCACGAGCAGTACTTC
CASSLRNRVHEQYF
>TRBV6-2/TRBV6-3|14|TRBD2|.|TRBJ2-7
TGTGCCAGTTTGAATGGCGGGAGGGTCGACGAGCAGTACTTC
CASLNGGRVDEQYF
>TRBV12-3/TRBV12-4|14|TRBD1|.|TRBJ2-7
TGTGCCAGCAGTTTGAGACAGGGCTCTGCCGAGCAGTACTTC
CASSLRQGSAEQYF
>TRBV2|12|.|few|TRBJ1-5
TGTGCCAGCAGTGATTCCAATCAGCCCCAGCATTTT
CASSDSNQPQHF
>TRBV5-1|12|.|few|TRBJ2-1
TGCGCCAGCAGCTTCCGGGGGGCTGAGCAGTTCTTC
CASSFRGAEQFF
>TRBV25-1|12|.|.|TRBJ1-1
TGTGCCAGCAGTGAAGTCGGCGCTGAAGCTTTCTTT
CASSEVGAEAFF
>TRBV28|18|.|.|TRBJ2-7
TGTGCCAGCAGATTGTGGGGGGAGACAGCTCTCGGCTCCTACGAGCAGTACTTC
CASRLWGETALGSYEQYF
>TRBV7-6|13|.|few|TRBJ1-6
TGTGCCAGCAGCTTAGAGGCGGATTCACCCCTCCACTTT
CASSLEADSPLHF
>TRBV29-1|15|TRBD2|.|TRBJ2-7
TGCAGCGTTGTCGTGGGACTAGCGGGAGCCTCCGAGCAGTACTTC
CSVVVGLAGASEQYF
>TRBV2|15|TRBD1|.|TRBJ2-1
TGTGCCAGCAGGGAGACAGGGGGCGTATGGAATGAGCAGTTCTTC
CASRETGGVWNEQFF
>TRBV12-3/TRBV12-4|15|.|.|TRBJ1-3
TGTGCCAGCAGTTTATCGGGGGCTCTTGGAAACACCATATATTTT
CASSLSGALGNTIYF
>TRBV4-2|15|TRBD2|few|TRBJ2-1
TGTGCCAGCAGCCAAGAAGCGGGGGGGTACAATGAGCAGTTCTTC
CASSQEAGGYNEQFF
>TRBV13|16|TRBD1|.|TRBJ2-7
TGTGCCAGCAGCATCGGACAGGGGGTAGTCTACGACGAGCAGTACTTC
CASSIGQGVVYDEQYF
>TRBV6-5|17|.|.|TRBJ2-2
TGTGCCAGCAGTTACTCGTTGGAGGGGGTAGGAACCGGGGAGCTGTTTTTT
CASSYSLEGVGTGELFF
>TRBV10-3|13|TRBD2|few|TRBJ2-7
TGTGCCATCAGTAGCGGGATGACCTACGAGCAGTACTTC
CAISSGMTYEQYF
>TRBV7-6|15|.|many|TRBJ1-4
TGTGCCAGCAGCTTCTTGGGGGCTCCTAATGAAAAACTGTTTTTT
CASSFLGAPNEKLFF
>TRBV9|17|TRBD2|many|TRBJ2-3
TGTGCCAGCAGCGTAGGACTAGCGGGGGGACTCACAGATACGCAGTATTTT
CASSVGLAGGLTDTQYF
>TRBV9|15|TRBD1|.|TRBJ1-2
TGTGCCAGCAGCCCCTGGGACAGGGATAACTATGGCTACACCTTC
CASSPWDRDNYGYTF
>TRBV7-9|17|TRBD2|few|TRBJ2-5
TGTGCCAGCAGCTCCGCGTCGACTAGCGGGAGGCAAGAGACCCAGTACTTC
CASSSASTSGRQETQYF
>TRBV5-1|14|.|.|TRBJ2-1
TGCGCCAGCAGCTTCCTTACTAGCCCGAATGAGCAGTTCTTC
CASSFLTSPNEQFF
>TRBV20-1|13|.|few|TRBJ2-3
TGCCTTCCCCAGACTACCAGCACAGATACGCAGTATTTT
CLPQTTSTDTQYF
>TRBV15|16|.|.|TRBJ2-1
TGTGCCACCAGCAGTCCGGGATTTAGCTCCTACAATGAGCAGTTCTTC
CATSSPGFSSYNEQFF
>TRBV5-6|11|.|.|TRBJ2-7
TGTGCCAGCAGCTTAGCGGCAGAGCAGTACTTC
CASSLAAEQYF
>TRBV20-1|16|.|.|TRBJ1-5
TGCAGTGCTAGGGGTCACCCGAATTATAGCAATCAGCCCCAGCATTTT
CSARGHPNYSNQPQHF
>TRBV7-9|16|TRBD1|.|TRBJ2-7
TGTGCCAGCAGCCTATGGACAGGGAGGCGGTCTTACGAGCAGTACTTC
CASSLWTGRRSYEQYF
>TRBV20-1|13|.|few|TRBJ1-2
TGCAGTGCTAGAGATTTAGGGGCCTATGGCTACACCTTC
CSARDLGAYGYTF
>TRBV6-1|11|.|.|TRBJ1-1
TGTGCCAGGAGGATCAACACTGAAGCTTTCTTT
CARRINTEAFF
>TRBV19|16|.|.|TRBJ1-1
TGTGCCAGTAGTATAGAATTTGAGACAGATGTACGGCCAGCTTTCTTT
CASSIEFETDVRPAFF
>TRBV7-6|15|TRBD2|.|TRBJ2-1
TGTGCCAGCAGCTTAGAGAGCGGGAGGGCGAATGAGCAGTTCTTC
CASSLESGRANEQFF
>TRBV2|16|TRBD2|.|TRBJ2-7
TGTGCCAGCAGTGAATTGATGCGGGAGTCCTCCTACGAGCAGTACTTC
CASSELMRESSYEQYF
>TRBV4-2|17|TRBD1|.|TRBJ1-2
TGTGCCAGCAGCCAAGATCAGGGGGGACACCGGCACTATGGCTACACCTTC
CASSQDQGGHRHYGYTF